A single TCR beta chain is shown here with its context. Antigen unknown. This specimen comes from a study of cytomegalovirus exposure and HLA in healthy donors. Overall study results and limits: Reported results showed that the classifier diagnosed cytomegalovirus status with high specificity and sensitivity.

Germline CDR1 is PRHDT and CDR2 is FYEKMQ (reference sequence). Trimming shortened V by 7 bases and J by 3 bases, and 30 bases separated the two germline ends. This CDR3 has 19 residues. The PCR had 60 Vbeta and 13 Jbeta primers. The data were produced by immunoSEQ multiplex PCR, yet TCRdb's version contains in-frame clones alone and is incomplete. The sample gives about 210,000 clones, about 76% of which show up once; around 0.42% is in the top ten. This clonotype originated in a male donor in good health and CMV-seropositive. The chain links TRBV13 to TRBJ1-1, with D hard to call. The sequencing sample was made of PBMCs. CDR3 sequence reads: CASNINRYEGRATDTEAFF. CDR3 DNA sequence: TGTGCCAGCAATATAAACCGATACGAGGGAAGAGCTACGGACACTGAAGCTTTCTTT.